These 5 T cell receptor beta chains were sequenced from one sample in a study of CXCR3-negative and CXCR3-positive naive CD8 T cells. TRB cDNA libraries were made by UMI-labeled 5' RACE. TCRdb re-called the 5' RACE reads; one entry per CDR3 protein, DNA not given. This sample's table has 70,000 to 100,000 distinct CDR3 sequences. The sequenced material came from naive CXCR3- CD8+ T cells from blood. Subset denoted: CD45RO-CCR7+CD27+CD95- naive CD8+ T cells lacking CXCR3 (TNR3-). These receptors were taken from a human donor in good health. Some clones in this sample may be carry-over from other donors' samples.

The chain uses TRBV2 and TRBJ2-1; absent DNA, TCRdb's TRBD2 call cannot be checked. The CDR3 consists of 18 residues. Per the germline V gene, CDR1 is SNHLY and CDR2 is FYNNEI. The CDR3 region is CASTYSSESGPLYNEQFF. The full variable domain, its missing parts supplied by reference TRBV2 and TRBJ2-1, is EPEVTQTPSHQVTQMGQEVILRCVPISNHLYFYWYRQILGQKVEFLVSFYNNEISEKSEIFDDQFSVERPDGSNFTLKIRSTKLEDSAMYFCASTYSSESGPLYNEQFFGPGTRLTVL.

This chain joins TRBV29-1 and TRBJ2-7; the TRBD2 assignment by TCRdb is unverifiable without DNA. This CDR3 comprises 14 residues. The germline V gene has CDR1 SQVTM and CDR2 ANQGSEA. This CDR3 reads CSVDGGSTSYEQYF.

The chain recombines TRBV4-3 with TRBJ1-2. This CDR3 region has 17 residues. Germline CDR1 LGHNA, CDR2 YSLEER. This chain's CDR3 is CASSQDRIEGNGYGYTF.

The chain couples TRBV5-6 to TRBJ2-4. Germline V gives CDR1 SGHDT, CDR2 YYEEEE. This CDR3 is built from 17 residues. The CDR3 sequence is CASSLGVYGETWNIQYF.

This sequence joins TRBV6-1 and TRBJ1-1; TCRdb's D gene call, TRBD1, goes unchecked for lack of DNA. CDR1 and CDR2 (germline): MNHNS, SASEGT. The CDR3 contains 14 residues. The CDR3 is CASSELGGNTEAFF.